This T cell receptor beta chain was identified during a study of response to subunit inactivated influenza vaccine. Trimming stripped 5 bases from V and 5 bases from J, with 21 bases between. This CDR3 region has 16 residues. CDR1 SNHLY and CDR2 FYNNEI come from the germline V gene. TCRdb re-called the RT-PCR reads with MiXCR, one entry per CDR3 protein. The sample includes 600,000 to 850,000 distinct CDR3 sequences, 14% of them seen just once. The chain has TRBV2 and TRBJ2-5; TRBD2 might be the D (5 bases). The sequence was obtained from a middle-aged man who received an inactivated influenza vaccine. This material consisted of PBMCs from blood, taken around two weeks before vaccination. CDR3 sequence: CASSKQSTSGWETQYF. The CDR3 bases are TGTGCCAGCAGTAAACAGAGTACCTCGGGGTGGGAGACCCAGTACTTC.